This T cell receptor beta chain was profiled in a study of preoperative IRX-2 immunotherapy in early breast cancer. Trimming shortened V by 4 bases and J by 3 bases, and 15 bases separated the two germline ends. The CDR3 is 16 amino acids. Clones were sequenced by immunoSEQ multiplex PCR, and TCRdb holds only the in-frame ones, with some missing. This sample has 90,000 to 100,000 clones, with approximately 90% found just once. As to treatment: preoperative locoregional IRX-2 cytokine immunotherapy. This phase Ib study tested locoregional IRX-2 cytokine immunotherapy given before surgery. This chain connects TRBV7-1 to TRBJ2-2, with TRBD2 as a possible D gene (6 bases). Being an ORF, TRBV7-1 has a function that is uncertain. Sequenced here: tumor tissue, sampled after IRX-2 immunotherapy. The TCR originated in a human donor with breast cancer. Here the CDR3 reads CASSLEGGKHTGELFF. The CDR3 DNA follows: TGTGCCAGCAGCTTAGAGGGCGGGAAGCACACCGGGGAGCTGTTTTTT.